These 16 T cell receptor beta chains were sequenced from one sample in a study of blood T cell repertoires in COVID-19. Repertoires were generated with immunoSEQ multiplex PCR, while TCRdb's copy carries only in-frame clones and drops some. The sample lists about 150,000 clones, approximately 79% occurring once. The source material was PBMCs or T cells enriched from blood (not recorded which). The source is a man between 45 and 60 years old who had recovered from COVID-19.

The rearrangement links TRBV11-2 to TRBJ2-7, with TRBD2 matching 8 bases. Trimming took 6 bases from V and 0 from J; bases not matched to a gene: 7. In germline, CDR1 is SGHAT, CDR2 FQNNGV. The CDR3 is made up of 15 amino acids. The CDR3 protein is CASRQAGASSYEQYF. Here the CDR3 DNA reads TGTGCCAGCAGACAAGCGGGGGCCTCCTCCTACGAGCAGTACTTC.

V and J are TRBV2 and TRBJ1-5; D unresolved. The CDR3 is made up of 14 amino acids. Trimming left V 6 bases short and J 0 bases short, with 9 bases between. Germline assignment: CDR1 SNHLY and CDR2 FYNNEI. CDR3 nucleotide sequence: TGTGCCAGCAGGGCCATACCTAGCAATCAGCCCCAGCATTTT. This gives the protein CASRAIPSNQPQHF.

The rearrangement uses TRBV13 and TRBJ1-5, with D perhaps TRBD1 (5 bases). The CDR3 has 14 amino acids. The V gene's germline CDR1 is PRHDT and CDR2 FYEKMQ (reference sequence). The V end was cut by 5 bases, the J end by 1 base, with 9 bases between. CDR3 protein: CASSPRGSNQPQHF. Written as DNA, the CDR3 is TGTGCCAGCAGCCCCCGGGGGAGCAATCAGCCCCAGCATTTT. The full variable domain, in which reference TRBV13 and TRBJ1-5 provide the parts outside the CDR3, is AAGVIQSPRHLIKEKRETATLKCYPIPRHDTVYWYQQGPGQDPQFLISFYEKMQSDKGSIPDRFSAQQFSDYHSELNMSSLELGDSALYFCASSPRGSNQPQHFGDGTRLSIL.

The V call is TRBV3-1 (or the pseudogene TRBV3-2), the J call TRBJ2-2; maybe TRBD1 (6 bases). CDR1 and CDR2 (germline): LGHDT, YNNKEL (reference sequence). V lost 0 bases, J lost 4 bases, and 15 bases lay in between. This CDR3 has 17 residues. The CDR3 sequence: CASSQDQGRGFTGELFF. The CDR3 nucleotides are TGTGCCAGCAGCCAAGATCAAGGCAGGGGATTCACCGGGGAGCTGTTTTTT.

The V and J genes are TRBV5-1 and TRBJ1-1; D not resolved. There are 15 residues in the CDR3. CDR1 and CDR2 (germline): SGHRS, YFSETQ. Trimming removed 1 base at V and 5 bases at J, with 15 bases between. CDR3 nucleotides: TGCGCCAGCAGCTTGCCGGAGGGAACGATGACTGAAGCTTTCTTT. Translation gives CASSLPEGTMTEAFF. Full variable domain (rest looked up from reference TRBV5-1 and TRBJ1-1): KAGVTQTPRYLIKTRGQQVTLSCSPISGHRSVSWYQQTPGQGLQFLFEYFSETQRNKGNFPGRFSGRQFSNSRSEMNVSTLELGDSALYLCASSLPEGTMTEAFFGQGTRLTVV.

V is TRBV5-1 and J is TRBJ2-2, with D possibly being TRBD1 (5 bases). CDR1 SGHRS and CDR2 YFSETQ come from the germline V gene. V shed 0 bases and J shed 4 bases, with 10 bases lying between them. The CDR3 runs 15 residues. DNA of the CDR3: TGCGCCAGCAGCTTGGCCGACAGAATCACCGGGGAGCTGTTTTTT. It specifies CASSLADRITGELFF. Using reference TRBV5-1 and TRBJ2-2 for the parts outside the CDR3, the full variable domain is KAGVTQTPRYLIKTRGQQVTLSCSPISGHRSVSWYQQTPGQGLQFLFEYFSETQRNKGNFPGRFSGRQFSNSRSEMNVSTLELGDSALYLCASSLADRITGELFFGEGSRLTVL.

This clone appeared many times. The V call is TRBV9, the J call TRBJ2-7; a weak D match, TRBD1 (5 bases). V was trimmed by 0 bases and J by 3 bases, leaving 10 bases between them. In germline, CDR1 is SGDLS, CDR2 YYNGEE. CDR3 size: 14 residues. CDR3 coding DNA: TGTGCCAGCAGCGTAGGTTGGGGCGACTACGAGCAGTACTTC. Its protein product is CASSVGWGDYEQYF.

This clone was observed a single time. V is TRBV7-2 and J is TRBJ1-3; D not certain. V dropped 5 bases and J dropped 0 bases, with 11 bases sitting between them. The germline V gene encodes CDR1 SGHTA and CDR2 FQGNSA. The CDR3 contains 15 residues. CDR3 residues: CASSPRRSSGNTIYF. CDR3 coding DNA: TGTGCCAGCAGCCCCAGACGGAGCTCTGGAAACACCATATATTTT. Complete variable domain (other parts from reference TRBV7-2 and TRBJ1-3): GAGVSQSPSNKVTEKGKDVELRCDPISGHTALYWYRQSLGQGLEFLIYFQGNSAPDKSGLPSDRFSAERTGGSVSTLTIQRTQQEDSAVYLCASSPRRSSGNTIYFGEGSWLTVV.

V and J are TRBV7-3 and TRBJ2-3, with D possibly TRBD1 on 5 matching bases. Germline values: CDR1 SGHTA, CDR2 FQGTGA. The germline V and J ends were trimmed by 5 bases and 0 bases, with 15 bases remaining between them. The CDR3 is 16 residues long. CDR3 nucleotide sequence: TGTGCCAGCAGCATGGACAAGGAATATAGCACAGATACGCAGTATTTT. Translating gives CASSMDKEYSTDTQYF.

CDR3 in DNA: TGTGCCAGCAGCCCCCCGGCTAGACGGATGGAAAAACTGTTTTTT. Amino acid sequence: CASSPPARRMEKLFF. The V call is TRBV5-8, the J call TRBJ1-4; D is unresolved. This CDR3 spans 15 amino acids. Germline assignment: CDR1 SGHTS and CDR2 YDEGEE. The V end was cut by 4 bases, the J end by 8 bases, with 18 bases between.

The chain uses TRBV11-3 and TRBJ2-7; D is uncertain. Germline values: CDR1 SGHNT, CDR2 YENEEA. The V end was cut by 4 bases, the J end by 3 bases, with 28 bases between. CDR3 size: 19 residues. The CDR3 here is CASSSVARLSRKDRYEQYF. DNA of the CDR3: TGTGCCAGCAGCTCGGTGGCGCGGTTGAGTCGAAAAGACCGCTACGAGCAGTACTTC. Full variable domain (remainder filled in from reference TRBV11-3 and TRBJ2-7): EAGVVQSPRYKIIEKKQPVAFWCNPISGHNTLYWYLQNLGQGPELLIRYENEEAVDDSQLPKDRFSAERLKGVDSTLKIQPAELGDSAVYLCASSSVARLSRKDRYEQYFGPGTRLTVT.

The gene calls are TRBV19 and TRBJ1-1, with 7 bases lining up with TRBD1. Losses at the gene ends were 2 bases for V and 1 base for J; bases not matched to a gene: 7. The CDR3 consists of 16 residues. Germline V gene sequence: CDR1 LNHDA, CDR2 SQIVND (reference sequence). CDR3 region: CASSIRVGQRNTEAFF. Written as DNA, the CDR3 is TGTGCCAGTAGTATAAGGGTGGGACAGAGGAACACTGAAGCTTTCTTT.

The chain links TRBV21-1 to TRBJ2-6; the tabulated D call, TRBD1, remains unverified against the DNA. TRBV21-1 is an annotated pseudogene. This CDR3 is 19 amino acids long. The CDR3 DNA reads TGTGCCAGCAGCAAATGGGTCCGGGCAGGGCCCTCTGGGGCCAACGTCCTGACTTTC. Protein: CASSKWVRAGPSGANVLTF.

The V and J genes are TRBV7-8 and TRBJ2-1, with 9 bases matching TRBD2. The V and J ends lost 5 bases and 9 bases, in that order; junction bases with no gene match: 17. Looked up from germline, CDR1 is SGHVS and CDR2 is FQNEAQ. The CDR3 length is 17 residues. This chain's CDR3 is CASSQRSGTSWQGEQFF. DNA for the CDR3: TGTGCCAGCAGCCAACGGTCCGGGACTAGCTGGCAGGGTGAGCAGTTCTTC.

The rearrangement joins TRBV27 to TRBJ1-2; 9 nucleotides agree with TRBD1. J gave up 3 bases and V 6 bases, and 8 bases lay outside the gene matches. Germline V gene sequence: CDR1 MNHEY, CDR2 SMNVEV (reference sequence). This CDR3 comprises 15 residues. This CDR3 is CASSPDRGVYYGYTF. The CDR3 DNA is TGTGCCAGCAGCCCGGACAGGGGAGTATACTATGGCTACACCTTC.

J is TRBJ1-4 and V is TRBV14; TRBD1 matches 10 bases. The CDR3 loop spans 16 amino acids. With 0 bases clipped from V and 8 bases from J, the junction kept 6 bases outside the gene matches. Germline values: CDR1 SGHDN, CDR2 FVKESK. Written as DNA, the CDR3 is TGTGCCAGCAGCCAAGATAAGGGACAGGGGAGGGAAAAACTGTTTTTT. Translation gives CASSQDKGQGREKLFF.